Listed here are 16 T cell receptor beta chains from one sample, sequenced in a study of beta chain features in type 1 diabetes. Sequenced material consisted of expressed TCRB transcripts (all of the isolated RNA was reverse transcribed). The table came from immunoSEQ multiplex PCR; TCRdb's copy has only in-frame clones and leaves some out. The data show tens of thousands of clones, around three fifths seen once. The source material was Tregs from blood. The origin of the receptors is a woman aged 18-29 years in good health.

The V gene is TRBV7-9, the J gene TRBJ2-7; 10 nucleotides agree with TRBD2. The ends lost 2 bases at V and 6 bases at J; junction bases unmatched: 7. Germline V gene data show CDR1 as SEHNR and CDR2 as FQNEAQ (reference sequence). The CDR3 totals 15 residues. Here the CDR3 DNA reads TGTGCCAGCAGCTTATCGGCTAGCGGGAGAGGCGAGCAGTACTTC. It codes for CASSLSASGRGEQYF.

The CDR3 region is CASSLDRGEAFF. CDR3 bases: TGTGCCAGCTCCCTGGACAGGGGGGAAGCTTTCTTT. The rearrangement joins TRBV18 to TRBJ1-1; 10 positions agree with TRBD1. This CDR3 has 12 amino acids. V dropped 6 bases and J dropped 8; count of bases not matched to a gene: 3. Germline CDR1 KGHSH, CDR2 LQKENI.

The chain couples TRBV10-3 to TRBJ2-1; D not certain. The CDR3 contains 12 residues. The germline CDR1 and CDR2 sequences are ENHRY and SYGVKD. V dropped 11 bases and J dropped 7 bases, with 15 bases sitting between them. The CDR3 here is CAATPTGNEQFF. The CDR3 nucleotides read TGTGCCGCGACCCCGACTGGGAATGAGCAGTTCTTC.

This clone appeared a few times. The chain carries TRBV18 and TRBJ2-5; D is unresolved. From germline, CDR1 is KGHSH and CDR2 LQKENI. With 1 base removed from V and 7 bases from J, the gap between germline ends came to 13 bases. This CDR3 contains 14 residues. The DNA of the CDR3 is TGTGCCAGCTCACCACGAGAGGTAATAAGGACCCAGTACTTC. Its translation is CASSPREVIRTQYF.

This chain joins TRBV6-5 and TRBJ1-5, with 8 bases fitting TRBD1. CDR1 and CDR2 from the germline V gene are MNHEY and SVGAGI. CDR3 length equals 15 residues. V gave up 6 bases and J gave up 1 base; unmatched junction bases: 5. The CDR3 DNA follows: TGTGCCAGCAGCCCCCAGGGGGCCAGCAATCAGCCCCAGCATTTT. Its translation: CASSPQGASNQPQHF.

This clone has only a few counts. V is TRBV6-1 and J is TRBJ1-2; D is unclear. The length of the CDR3 is 11 residues. The V gene lost 8 bases and the J gene lost 1 base, with 5 bases spanning the gap. Per the germline V gene, CDR1 is MNHNS and CDR2 is SASEGT. The CDR3 DNA is TGTGCCAGCCGCAGTAACTATGGCTACACCTTC. Its protein is CASRSNYGYTF.

CDR3 sequence: CAISEGGYEQYF. The CDR3 bases are TGTGCCATCAGCGAGGGAGGCTACGAGCAGTACTTC. The chain recombines TRBV10-3 with TRBJ2-7; D might be TRBD2 (6 bases). Germline assignment: CDR1 ENHRY and CDR2 SYGVKD. The germline V and J ends were trimmed by 6 bases and 3 bases, with 9 bases remaining between them. This CDR3 comprises 12 residues.

The chain is built from TRBV6-6 and TRBJ2-1, with D perhaps matching TRBD1 (6 bases). The CDR3 extends over 13 amino acids. Deletions cut 5 bases from V and 9 bases from J, with 14 bases between. Germline V CDR1 and CDR2: MNHNY, SVGAGI (reference sequence). CDR3 nucleotide sequence: TGTGCCAGCAGTACCCGACAGGCCGCTGAGCAGTTCTTC. Its translation: CASSTRQAAEQFF.

This sequence joins TRBV2 and TRBJ2-1, with 7 bases fitting TRBD2. The CDR3 is 16 residues long. Germline values: CDR1 SNHLY, CDR2 FYNNEI. V was pared by 6 bases and J by 5 bases, with 13 bases of the junction left unmatched. In DNA, the CDR3 is TGTGCCAGCAGGACCCCGAGAGGGAGGGGCGACAATGAGCAGTTCTTC. It specifies CASRTPRGRGDNEQFF.

The V gene is TRBV9, the J gene TRBJ2-5; weak D call: TRBD1 (6 bases). The germline V and J ends were trimmed by 4 bases and 5 bases, with 15 bases remaining between them. The CDR3 extends over 14 amino acids. The V gene's germline CDR1 is SGDLS and CDR2 YYNGEE. DNA for the CDR3: TGTGCCAGCAGCCCCGGGACATTGGGGGAGACCCAGTACTTC. Translation gives CASSPGTLGETQYF.

The rearrangement joins TRBV4-3 to TRBJ1-1, with a weak D call TRBD1 (6 bases). Germline loops: CDR1 LGHNA, CDR2 YSLEER. The CDR3 sequence is 13 residues long. With 6 bases removed from V and 1 base from J, the gap between germline ends came to 9 bases. CDR3 sequence: CASSHRANTEAFF. The CDR3 DNA follows: TGCGCCAGCAGTCACAGGGCGAACACTGAAGCTTTCTTT.

CDR3 bases: TGTGCCAGCAGCTTAAGGACAGCAGATACGCAGTATTTT. Translation gives CASSLRTADTQYF. The J gene is TRBJ2-3, the V gene TRBV11-2, with a possible D match to TRBD1 (6 bases). The germline gives CDR1 SGHAT, CDR2 FQNNGV. The length of the CDR3 is 13 residues. The V gene lost 2 bases and the J gene lost 4 bases, with 7 bases spanning the gap.

This clone was recorded a few times. V usage is TRBV18 and J usage is TRBJ1-1; D perhaps matches TRBD1 (5 bases). This CDR3 region has 15 residues. The germline V gene encodes CDR1 KGHSH and CDR2 LQKENI. The germline V and J ends were trimmed by 6 bases and 5 bases, with 19 bases remaining between them. The CDR3 sequence is CASSQLAGGKTEAFF. DNA for the CDR3: TGTGCCAGCTCCCAGTTGGCCGGGGGGAAGACTGAAGCTTTCTTT.

The V call is TRBV19, the J call TRBJ2-5; TRBD2 matches 9 bases. The CDR3 has 17 residues. Germline loops: CDR1 LNHDA, CDR2 SQIVND (reference sequence). Trimming removed 5 bases from V and 5 bases from J; junction bases left unmatched: 15. CDR3 amino acids: CASSEASGVIFRETQYF. In DNA, the CDR3 is TGTGCCAGTAGTGAAGCTAGCGGGGTGATTTTTAGGGAGACCCAGTACTTC.

This clone has just one count. The chain uses TRBV10-1 and TRBJ1-1; D ambiguous. The CDR3 runs 14 residues. Looked up from germline, CDR1 is WNHNN and CDR2 is SYGVQD (reference sequence). V lost 1 base to trimming and J lost 5 bases, with 11 bases between them. The CDR3 coding sequence is TGCGCCAGCAGTGAGTACCCGGGAGGAACTGAAGCTTTCTTT. Its protein is CASSEYPGGTEAFF.

V and J are TRBV5-1 and TRBJ2-1, with unresolved D. This CDR3 has 13 residues. V was clipped by 4 bases and J by 0 bases, with 5 bases between them. Germline V gene lookup returns CDR1 SGHRS and CDR2 YFSETQ. The CDR3 DNA reads as TGCGCCAGCAGCCTCCCCTCCTACAATGAGCAGTTCTTC. Protein sequence: CASSLPSYNEQFF.